A single sample gave rise to the 14 T cell receptor beta chains below, sequenced in a study of blood T cell repertoires in COVID-19 (dated by TCRdb to between 2020 and 2021). The library came from the immunoSEQ multiplex PCR assay. The table comes from immuneACCESS by way of TCRdb, which keeps in-frame sequences with V and J called. Part of the clones is missing from these tables; in studies checked, under half for an unresolved V gene and the rest for unknown reasons. The sample table contains approximately 500,000 clones; only one count was recorded for about 89% of them. Of the sample, roughly 7.4% is held by the ten largest clones. Sequenced: peripheral blood. The receptors were sampled from a woman aged 50 to 65 with COVID-19, enrolled during active disease.

This clone has a handful of counts. The chain has TRBV6-6 and TRBJ1-4; TRBD1 matches at 11 bases. The ends lost 5 bases at V and 5 bases at J; junction bases unmatched: 10. Germline V CDR1 and CDR2: MNHNY, SVGAGI (reference sequence). The CDR3 runs to 17 residues. The CDR3 coding sequence is TGTGCCAGCAGTCTTCAGGACAGGGGGCTCGGAAATGAAAAACTGTTTTTT. This gives the protein CASSLQDRGLGNEKLFF.

This clone was observed a handful of times. The chain is built from TRBV6-5 and TRBJ1-2; 8 bases agree with TRBD1. There are 13 residues in the CDR3. With V trimmed by 2 bases and J by 8 bases, 4 bases remained unmatched. Germline-derived CDR1 and CDR2 are MNHEY and SVGAGI. The CDR3 protein is CASSYLGQEGYTF. The CDR3 coding sequence is TGTGCCAGCAGTTACCTGGGACAGGAGGGCTACACCTTC.

The genes are TRBV29-1 and TRBJ1-1; D gene uncertain. Germline CDR1 is SQVTM and CDR2 is ANQGSEA. Trimming took 5 bases from V and 5 from J, leaving 12 bases between them. This CDR3 region has 12 residues. CDR3: CSVLGSGTEAFF. CDR3 coding DNA: TGCAGCGTTCTAGGGAGTGGGACTGAAGCTTTCTTT. The variable domain in full, with the rest retrieved from reference TRBV29-1 and TRBJ1-1, is SAVISQKPSRDICQRGTSLTIQCQVDSQVTMMFWYRQQPGQSLTLIATANQGSEATYESGFVIDKFPISRPNLTFSTLTVSNMSPEDSSIYLCSVLGSGTEAFFGQGTRLTVV.

The V call is TRBV28, the J call TRBJ2-3; TRBD2 matches at 8 bases. Per the germline V gene, CDR1 is MDHEN and CDR2 is SYDVKM. Trimming cost V 5 bases and J 3 bases; bases outside gene matches: 4. CDR3 length: 14 residues. The CDR3 spells CASSPGGGTDTQYF. The DNA for the CDR3 is TGTGCCAGCAGTCCGGGGGGGGGAACAGATACGCAGTATTTT.

In nucleotides, the CDR3 is TGCGCCAGCAGCTTGTACGCAGGGCGGTCCTACGAGCAGTACTTC. This gives the protein CASSLYAGRSYEQYF. This chain connects TRBV5-1 to TRBJ2-7; maybe TRBD1 (5 bases). The length of the CDR3 is 15 residues. The V gene lost 1 base and the J gene lost 1 base, with 12 bases spanning the gap. Germline values: CDR1 SGHRS, CDR2 YFSETQ.

CDR3 loop: CASSETRGLNYGYTF. The CDR3 nucleotides are TGTGCCAGCAGTGAAACCAGGGGATTAAACTATGGCTACACCTTC. This chain links TRBV2 with TRBJ1-2; D perhaps matches TRBD1 (6 bases). Germline-derived CDR1 and CDR2 are SNHLY and FYNNEI. The germline V and J ends were trimmed by 2 bases and 2 bases, with 12 bases remaining between them. The CDR3 is 15 amino acids.

The V call is TRBV10-1, the J call TRBJ2-7; TRBD1 aligns across 9 bases. V shed 5 bases and J 6 bases; nucleotides not matched to a gene: 5. Germline V gives CDR1 WNHNN, CDR2 SYGVQD (reference sequence). The CDR3 has 13 residues. The CDR3 region is CASSSGQGGEQYF. In DNA form, the CDR3 reads TGCGCCAGCAGTTCGGGACAGGGTGGCGAGCAGTACTTC.

The V and J genes are TRBV12-5 and TRBJ1-5, with unresolved D. Between the trimmed V and J ends, which lost 4 bases and 1 base, there was a span of 17 bases. The CDR3 is made up of 17 amino acids. Germline V gives CDR1 LGHNT, CDR2 FRNRAP. The CDR3 DNA follows: TGTGCTAGTGGTTGGGCCGCGGAGGGCAACAGCAATCAGCCCCAGCATTTT. Its translation: CASGWAAEGNSNQPQHF.

This clone appeared once. The chain has TRBV6-5 and TRBJ1-4; 10 bases are shared with TRBD1. The CDR3 runs to 14 residues. The J segment lost 8 bases and the V segment lost 7 bases, leaving 7 bases of the junction unmatched. The V gene's germline CDR1 is MNHEY and CDR2 SVGAGI. CDR3 in amino acids: CASKRADRGEKLFF. CDR3 DNA sequence: TGTGCCAGCAAAAGGGCGGACAGGGGGGAAAAACTGTTTTTT.

CDR3 residues: CASSIQGIDEQYF. DNA for the CDR3: TGTGCCAGTAGTATACAGGGGATCGACGAGCAGTACTTC. The chain combines TRBV19 with TRBJ2-7; the D gene is possibly TRBD1 (6 bases). Germline V gives CDR1 LNHDA, CDR2 SQIVND (reference sequence). There are 13 residues in the CDR3. V gave up 2 bases and J gave up 5 bases, with 10 bases separating them.

The chain recombines TRBV6-5 with TRBJ1-2; the D gene is possibly TRBD1 (5 bases). Trimming pared 6 bases from V and 2 bases from J, leaving 10 bases between. The CDR3 loop spans 13 amino acids. Per germline, CDR1 MNHEY and CDR2 SVGAGI. The CDR3 sequence is CASSRGVNYGYTF. Written as DNA, the CDR3 is TGTGCCAGCAGCCGGGGGGTGAACTATGGCTACACCTTC.

The chain uses TRBV19 and TRBJ1-1; TRBD1 agrees at 7 bases. Germline V gives CDR1 LNHDA, CDR2 SQIVND (reference sequence). J lost 0 bases, V lost 8 bases, and 9 bases had no gene match. This CDR3 is built from 15 residues. Here the CDR3 DNA reads TGTGCCAGTGCCAGGGGGGCAGGGATGAACACTGAAGCTTTCTTT. Amino acids: CASARGAGMNTEAFF.

The CDR3 region has the DNA TGTGCCAGCAGTGGACGGGATTACTTCCCAGATACGCAGTATTTT. Translated, it gives CASSGRDYFPDTQYF. The rearrangement links TRBV6-2 or TRBV6-3 to TRBJ2-3; a possible D gene is TRBD2 (5 bases). Trimming removed 5 bases at V and 4 bases at J, with 16 bases between. CDR3 length: 15 residues. The V gene's germline CDR1 is MNHEY and CDR2 SVGEGT.

The chain is built from TRBV24-1 and TRBJ1-1; 10 nucleotides line up with TRBD1. CDR3 length: 15 amino acids. V lost 7 bases, J lost 6 bases, and 10 bases stayed unmatched. Germline V gives CDR1 KGHDR, CDR2 SFDVKD. CDR3 bases: TGTGCCACCAGGTCATCCGGGACAGGGGAATCTGAAGCTTTCTTT. This encodes CATRSSGTGESEAFF.